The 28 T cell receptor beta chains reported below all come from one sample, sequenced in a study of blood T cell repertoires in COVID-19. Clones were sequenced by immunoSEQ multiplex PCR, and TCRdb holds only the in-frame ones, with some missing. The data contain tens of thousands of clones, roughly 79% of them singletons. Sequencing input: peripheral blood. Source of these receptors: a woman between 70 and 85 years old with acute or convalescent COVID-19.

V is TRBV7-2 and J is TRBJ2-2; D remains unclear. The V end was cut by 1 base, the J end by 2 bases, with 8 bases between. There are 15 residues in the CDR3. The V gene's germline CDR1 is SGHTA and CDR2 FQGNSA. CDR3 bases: TGTGCCAGCAGCTTAGGTTTGCGAAACACCGGGGAGCTGTTTTTT. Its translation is CASSLGLRNTGELFF.

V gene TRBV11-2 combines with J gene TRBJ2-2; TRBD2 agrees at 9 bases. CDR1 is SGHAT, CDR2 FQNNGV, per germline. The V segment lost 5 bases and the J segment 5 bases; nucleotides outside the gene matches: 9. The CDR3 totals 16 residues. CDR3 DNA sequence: TGTGCCAGCAGCCCCCATAGCGGGAGTGGGACCGGGGAGCTGTTTTTT. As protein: CASSPHSGSGTGELFF.

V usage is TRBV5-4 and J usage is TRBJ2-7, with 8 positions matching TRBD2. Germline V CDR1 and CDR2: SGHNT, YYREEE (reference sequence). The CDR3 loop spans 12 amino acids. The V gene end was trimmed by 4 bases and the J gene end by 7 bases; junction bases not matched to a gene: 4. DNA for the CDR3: TGTGCCAGCAGCCTCGGGAGGGGGGAGCAGTACTTC. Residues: CASSLGRGEQYF.

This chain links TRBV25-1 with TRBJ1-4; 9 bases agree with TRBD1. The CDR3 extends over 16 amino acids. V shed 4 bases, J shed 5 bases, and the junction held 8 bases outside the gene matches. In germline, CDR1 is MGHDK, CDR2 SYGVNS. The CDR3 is CASSAWWTGENEKLFF. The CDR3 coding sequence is TGTGCCAGCAGTGCCTGGTGGACAGGGGAGAATGAAAAACTGTTTTTT.

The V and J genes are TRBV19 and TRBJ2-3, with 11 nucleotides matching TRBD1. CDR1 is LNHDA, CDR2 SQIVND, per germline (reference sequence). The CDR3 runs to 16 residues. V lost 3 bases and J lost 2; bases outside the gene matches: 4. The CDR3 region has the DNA TGTGCCAGTAGTATGGGGGACAGGGGGTACACAGATACGCAGTATTTT. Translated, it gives CASSMGDRGYTDTQYF.

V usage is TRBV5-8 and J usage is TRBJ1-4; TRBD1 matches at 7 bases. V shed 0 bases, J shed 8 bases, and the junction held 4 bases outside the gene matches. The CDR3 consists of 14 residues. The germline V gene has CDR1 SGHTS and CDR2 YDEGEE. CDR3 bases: TGTGCCAGCAGCTTGGAGGGGGCTGGAGAAAAACTGTTTTTT. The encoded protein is CASSLEGAGEKLFF.

In DNA form, the CDR3 reads TGTGCCAGCATCGAGACTAGCGGGACGGGAGCTTACGAGCAGTACTTC. It yields the protein CASIETSGTGAYEQYF. The V gene is TRBV28, the J gene TRBJ2-7; TRBD2 agrees at 11 bases. Germline V gene data show CDR1 as MDHEN and CDR2 as SYDVKM. V lost 7 bases, J lost 4 bases, and 12 bases stayed unmatched. The CDR3 contains 16 residues. Looking up the rest from reference TRBV28 and TRBJ2-7 gives the full variable domain: DVKVTQSSRYLVKRTGEKVFLECVQDMDHENMFWYRQDPGLGLRLIYFSYDVKMKEKGDIPEGYSVSREKKERFSLILESASTNQTSMYLCASIETSGTGAYEQYFGPGTRLTVT.

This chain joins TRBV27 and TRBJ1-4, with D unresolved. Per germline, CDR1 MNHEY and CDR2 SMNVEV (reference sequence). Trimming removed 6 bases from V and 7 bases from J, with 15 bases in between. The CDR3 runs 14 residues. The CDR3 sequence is CASSLQRRSEKLFF. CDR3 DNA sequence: TGTGCCAGCAGCCTTCAACGGCGGAGTGAAAAACTGTTTTTT.

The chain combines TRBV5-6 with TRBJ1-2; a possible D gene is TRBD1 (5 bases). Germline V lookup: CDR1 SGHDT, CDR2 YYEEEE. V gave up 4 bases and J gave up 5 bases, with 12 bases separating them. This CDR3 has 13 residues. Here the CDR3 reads CASSSGTDYGYTF. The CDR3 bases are TGTGCCAGCAGCAGCGGGACGGATTATGGCTACACCTTC. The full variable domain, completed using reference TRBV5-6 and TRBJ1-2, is DAGVTQSPTHLIKTRGQQVTLRCSPKSGHDTVSWYQQALGQGPQFIFQYYEEEERQRGNFPDRFSGHQFPNYSSELNVNALLLGDSALYLCASSSGTDYGYTFGSGTRLTVV.

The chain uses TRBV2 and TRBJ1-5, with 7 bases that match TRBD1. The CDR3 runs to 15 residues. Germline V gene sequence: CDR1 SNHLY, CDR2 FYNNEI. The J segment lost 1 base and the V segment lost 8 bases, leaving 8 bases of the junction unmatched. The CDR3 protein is CASDSRQGSNQPQHF. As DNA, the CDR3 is TGTGCCAGCGATTCGAGACAGGGAAGCAATCAGCCCCAGCATTTT.

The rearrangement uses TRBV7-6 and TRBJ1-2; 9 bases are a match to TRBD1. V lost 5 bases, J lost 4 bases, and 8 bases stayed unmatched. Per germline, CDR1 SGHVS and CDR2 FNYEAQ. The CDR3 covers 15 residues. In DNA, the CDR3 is TGTGCCAGCAGCCATTCACAGGGGGCGGTCTATGGCTACACCTTC. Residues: CASSHSQGAVYGYTF.

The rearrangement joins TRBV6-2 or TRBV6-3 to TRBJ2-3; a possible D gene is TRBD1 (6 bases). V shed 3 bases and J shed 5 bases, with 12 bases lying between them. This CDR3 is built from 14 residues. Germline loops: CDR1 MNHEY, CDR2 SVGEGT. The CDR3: CASSYTLTGDTQYF. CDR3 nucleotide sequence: TGTGCCAGCAGTTATACCCTGACAGGAGATACGCAGTATTTT.

CDR3: CAWSADRPTYGYTF. Written as DNA, the CDR3 is TGTGCCTGGAGTGCTGACAGGCCCACCTATGGCTACACCTTC. This sequence joins TRBV30 and TRBJ1-2; D perhaps matches TRBD1 (6 bases). The CDR3 loop spans 14 amino acids. V lost 1 base and J 4 bases, leaving 13 bases between the germline ends. Looked up from germline, CDR1 is GTSNPN and CDR2 is SVGIG (reference sequence).

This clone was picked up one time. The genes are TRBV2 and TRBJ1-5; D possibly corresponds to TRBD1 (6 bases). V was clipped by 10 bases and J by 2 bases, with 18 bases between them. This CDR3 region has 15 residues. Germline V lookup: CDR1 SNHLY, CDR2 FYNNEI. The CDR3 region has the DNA TGTGCCACCCAGATCGGGGGGCATGGCAATCAGCCCCAGCATTTT. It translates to CATQIGGHGNQPQHF.

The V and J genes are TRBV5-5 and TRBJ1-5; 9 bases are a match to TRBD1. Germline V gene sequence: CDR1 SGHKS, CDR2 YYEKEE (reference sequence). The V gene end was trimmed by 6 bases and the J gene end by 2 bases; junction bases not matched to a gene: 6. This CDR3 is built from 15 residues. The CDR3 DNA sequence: TGTGCCAGCAACCCACAGGGGGCGGGCAATCAGCCCCAGCATTTT. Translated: CASNPQGAGNQPQHF.

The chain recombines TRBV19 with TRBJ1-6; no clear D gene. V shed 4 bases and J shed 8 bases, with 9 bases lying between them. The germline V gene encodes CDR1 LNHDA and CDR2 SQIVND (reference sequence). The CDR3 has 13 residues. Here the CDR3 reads CASSNYGDSPLHF. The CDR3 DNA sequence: TGTGCCAGTAGTAACTATGGTGATTCACCCCTCCACTTT. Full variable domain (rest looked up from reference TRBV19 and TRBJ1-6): DGGITQSPKYLFRKEGQNVTLSCEQNLNHDAMYWYRQDPGQGLRLIYYSQIVNDFQKGDIAEGYSVSREKKESFPLTVTSAQKNPTAFYLCASSNYGDSPLHFGNGTRLTVT.

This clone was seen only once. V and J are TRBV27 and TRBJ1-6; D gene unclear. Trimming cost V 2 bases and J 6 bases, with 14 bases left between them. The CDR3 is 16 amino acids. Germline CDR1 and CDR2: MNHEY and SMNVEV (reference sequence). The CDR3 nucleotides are TGTGCCAGCAGTTTACAAATGCGCGGGTTTAATTCACCCCTCCACTTT. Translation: CASSLQMRGFNSPLHF.

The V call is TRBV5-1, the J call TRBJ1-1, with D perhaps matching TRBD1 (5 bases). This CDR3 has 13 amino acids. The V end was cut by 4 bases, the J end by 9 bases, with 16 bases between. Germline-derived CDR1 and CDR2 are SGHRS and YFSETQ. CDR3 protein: CASSLTLTDQAFF. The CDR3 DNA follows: TGCGCCAGCAGCCTTACCCTGACAGATCAAGCTTTCTTT. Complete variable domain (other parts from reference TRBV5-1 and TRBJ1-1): KAGVTQTPRYLIKTRGQQVTLSCSPISGHRSVSWYQQTPGQGLQFLFEYFSETQRNKGNFPGRFSGRQFSNSRSEMNVSTLELGDSALYLCASSLTLTDQAFFGQGTRLTVV.

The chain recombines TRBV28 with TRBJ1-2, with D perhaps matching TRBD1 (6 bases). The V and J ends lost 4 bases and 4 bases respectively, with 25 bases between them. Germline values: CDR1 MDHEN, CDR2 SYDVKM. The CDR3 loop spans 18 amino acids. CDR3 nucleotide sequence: TGTGCCAGCAGTTCATACCGGGACACTACCCGGGTGGGCTATGGCTACACCTTC. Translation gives CASSSYRDTTRVGYGYTF.

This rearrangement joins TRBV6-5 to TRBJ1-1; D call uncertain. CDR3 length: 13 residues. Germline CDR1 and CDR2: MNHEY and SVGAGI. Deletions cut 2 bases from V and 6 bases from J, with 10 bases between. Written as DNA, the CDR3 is TGTGCCAGCAGTTACGAGGCTCAATCTGAAGCTTTCTTT. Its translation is CASSYEAQSEAFF.

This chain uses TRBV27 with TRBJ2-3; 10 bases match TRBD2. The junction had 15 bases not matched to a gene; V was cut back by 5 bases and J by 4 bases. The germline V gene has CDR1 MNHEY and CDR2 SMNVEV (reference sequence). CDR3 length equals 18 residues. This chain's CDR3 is CASSPRPPSGSVADTQYF. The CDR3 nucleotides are TGTGCCAGCAGTCCCCGACCCCCTAGCGGGAGTGTTGCAGATACGCAGTATTTT.

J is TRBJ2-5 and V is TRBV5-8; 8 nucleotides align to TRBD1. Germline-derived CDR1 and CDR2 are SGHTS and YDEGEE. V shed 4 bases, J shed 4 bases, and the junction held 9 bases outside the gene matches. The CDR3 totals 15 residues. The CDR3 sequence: CASSPGYRGTETQYF. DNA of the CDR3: TGTGCCAGCAGCCCAGGCTACAGGGGGACAGAGACCCAGTACTTC. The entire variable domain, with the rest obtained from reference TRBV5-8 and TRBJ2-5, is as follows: EAGVTQSPTHLIKTRGQQATLRCSPISGHTSVYWYQQALGLGLQFLLWYDEGEERNRGNFPPRFSGRQFPNYSSELNVNALELEDSALYLCASSPGYRGTETQYFGPGTRLLVL.

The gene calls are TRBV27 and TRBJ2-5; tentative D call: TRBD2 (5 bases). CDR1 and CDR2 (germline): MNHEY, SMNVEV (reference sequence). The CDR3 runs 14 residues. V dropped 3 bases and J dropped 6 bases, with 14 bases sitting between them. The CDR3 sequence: CASSFGITSQTQYF. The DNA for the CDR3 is TGTGCCAGCAGTTTCGGGATAACCTCACAGACCCAGTACTTC.

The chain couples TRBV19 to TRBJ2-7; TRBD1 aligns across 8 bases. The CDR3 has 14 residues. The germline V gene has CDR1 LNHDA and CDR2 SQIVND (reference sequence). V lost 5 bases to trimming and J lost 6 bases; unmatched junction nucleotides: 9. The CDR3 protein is CASSLRQGLGEQYF. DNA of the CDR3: TGTGCCAGTAGTCTTAGACAGGGGTTGGGCGAGCAGTACTTC. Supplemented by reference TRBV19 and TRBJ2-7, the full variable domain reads DGGITQSPKYLFRKEGQNVTLSCEQNLNHDAMYWYRQDPGQGLRLIYYSQIVNDFQKGDIAEGYSVSREKKESFPLTVTSAQKNPTAFYLCASSLRQGLGEQYFGPGTRLTVT.

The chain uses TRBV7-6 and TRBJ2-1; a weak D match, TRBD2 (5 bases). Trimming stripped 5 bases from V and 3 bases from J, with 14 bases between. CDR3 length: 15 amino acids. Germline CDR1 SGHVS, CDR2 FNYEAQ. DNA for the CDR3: TGTGCCAGCAGCACTGCACTAGGACTCTACAATGAGCAGTTCTTC. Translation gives CASSTALGLYNEQFF.

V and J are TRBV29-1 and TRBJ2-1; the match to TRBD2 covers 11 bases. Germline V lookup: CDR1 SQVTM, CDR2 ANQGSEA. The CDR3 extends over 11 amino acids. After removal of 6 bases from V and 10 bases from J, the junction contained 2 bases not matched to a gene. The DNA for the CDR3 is TGCAGCGTGGGGACTAGCGGCGAGCAGTTCTTC. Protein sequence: CSVGTSGEQFF.

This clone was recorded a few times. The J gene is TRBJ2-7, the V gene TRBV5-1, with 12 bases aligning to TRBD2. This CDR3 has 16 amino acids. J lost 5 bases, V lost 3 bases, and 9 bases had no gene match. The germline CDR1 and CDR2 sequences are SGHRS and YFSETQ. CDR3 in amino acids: CASSSTTSGSLDEQYF. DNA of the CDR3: TGCGCCAGCAGCTCGACGACTAGCGGGAGCCTTGACGAGCAGTACTTC.

The CDR3 region has the DNA TGTGCCAGTAGTATAGAATCCAGGGGGCACTACGAGCAGTACTTC. Residues: CASSIESRGHYEQYF. J is TRBJ2-7 and V is TRBV19; TRBD1 matches 8 bases. Germline CDR1 and CDR2: LNHDA and SQIVND (reference sequence). The CDR3 runs to 15 residues. The V gene end was trimmed by 0 bases and the J gene end by 3 bases; junction bases not matched to a gene: 4.